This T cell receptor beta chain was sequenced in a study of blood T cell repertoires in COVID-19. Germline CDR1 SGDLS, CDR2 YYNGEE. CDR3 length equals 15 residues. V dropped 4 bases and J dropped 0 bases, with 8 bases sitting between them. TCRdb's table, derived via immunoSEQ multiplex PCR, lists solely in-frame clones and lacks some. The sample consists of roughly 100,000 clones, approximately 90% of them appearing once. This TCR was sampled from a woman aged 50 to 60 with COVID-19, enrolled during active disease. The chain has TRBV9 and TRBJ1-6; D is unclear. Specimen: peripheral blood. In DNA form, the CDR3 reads TGTGCCAGCAGCTTGGAGGGCTCCTATAATTCACCCCTCCACTTT. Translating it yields CASSLEGSYNSPLHF.